The 25 T cell receptor beta chains given below trace back to one sample, sequenced in a study of tumor and adjacent non-tumor tissue in lung cancer. No cell sorting was done before RNA was extracted from the tissue. The library came from three nested PCR rounds adapted from ARM-PCR protocols. Via MiXCR, TCRdb re-called the multiplex PCR reads, giving one row per CDR3 protein. The sample shows more than 120,000 distinct CDR3 sequences, approximately 70% of them seen only once. Sequencing used lung tumor tissue. The receptors derive from a man between 60 and 75 years old with small cell lung cancer.

This clonotype was recorded many times. This chain joins TRBV20-1 and TRBJ2-1; no reliable D call. The CDR3 is made up of 11 amino acids. Germline V CDR1 and CDR2: DFQATT, SNEGSKA (reference sequence). V shed 6 bases and J shed 3 bases, with 6 bases lying between them. The CDR3 DNA reads TGCAGTGCCAAGGGCTACAATGAGCAGTTCTTC. Protein sequence: CSAKGYNEQFF.

This clonotype has a handful of counts. This may be a read error, as it is one base from a much larger clone. This chain connects TRBV6-5 to TRBJ2-4; 8 nucleotides line up with TRBD2. Germline V gene data show CDR1 as MNHEY and CDR2 as SVGAGI. With 4 bases clipped from V and 6 bases from J, the junction kept 8 bases outside the gene matches. The CDR3 is made up of 15 amino acids. The CDR3, as DNA: TGTGCCAGCAGTTCTATCGGGAGGGCCGGAAACATTCAGTACTTC. Translating gives CASSSIGRAGNIQYF.

This clonotype was counted many times. The rearrangement links TRBV20-1 to TRBJ2-1; D perhaps matches TRBD2 (6 bases). This CDR3 contains 14 residues. CDR1 DFQATT and CDR2 SNEGSKA come from the germline V gene (reference sequence). The ends were cut back, 1 base at V and 7 bases at J, with 14 bases in the middle. CDR3 nucleotide sequence: TGCAGTGCTAGAGGCCAGCGGGTCAGGAATGAGCAGTTCTTC. Protein: CSARGQRVRNEQFF.

The gene calls are TRBV20-1 and TRBJ2-3; TRBD2 agrees at 8 bases. V was pared by 3 bases and J by 4 bases, with 9 bases of the junction left unmatched. Germline V gene lookup returns CDR1 DFQATT and CDR2 SNEGSKA (reference sequence). The CDR3 extends over 15 amino acids. The CDR3 protein is CSASPTGGEADTQYF. CDR3 in DNA: TGCAGTGCTAGCCCAACGGGAGGGGAGGCAGATACGCAGTATTTT.

Worth noting for this clonotype: One junction end does not reproduce the germline sequence, and a read error may be involved. The V call is TRBV11-2, the J call TRBJ2-5; D unresolved. Germline V lookup: CDR1 SGHAT, CDR2 FQNNGV. The CDR3 is made up of 14 amino acids. CDR3 sequence: CASSPRHSQETQYF. The DNA of the CDR3 is TGTGCCAGCAGCCCTAGACATAGCCAAGAGACCCAATACTTC.

This rearrangement joins TRBV20-1 to TRBJ2-7, with a tentative D call TRBD1 (5 bases). The CDR3 extends over 14 amino acids. Germline lookup yields CDR1 DFQATT and CDR2 SNEGSKA (reference sequence). The chain's CDR3 is CSARALQGADEQFV. For the CDR3, the DNA is TGCAGTGCTAGAGCGCTTCAGGGTGCTGACGAGCAGTTCGTC.

This chain links TRBV29-1 with TRBJ2-2, with D tentatively TRBD2 (7 bases). The CDR3 covers 14 residues. Trimming pared 6 bases from V and 4 bases from J, leaving 15 bases between. From germline, CDR1 is SQVTM and CDR2 ANQGSEA. The CDR3 DNA is TGCAGCGTACGGATAGGGGGGGTCACCGGGGAGCTGTTTTTT. Protein product: CSVRIGGVTGELFF.

In regard to this clonotype: No conserved phenylalanine or tryptophan ends this CDR3, so it is likely a read error. J is TRBJ2-5 and V is TRBV7-7; 11 bases agree with TRBD2. This CDR3 comprises 17 residues. Germline loops: CDR1 SSHAT, CDR2 FNYEAQ (reference sequence). CDR3 in DNA: TGTGCTAGCAGCTTAGGAGGAATAGCGGGAGGGCCAGAGACCCAGTACGTC. This gives the protein CASSLGGIAGGPETQYV.

Worth noting for this clonotype: A read error is possible here, since a much larger clone lies one base away. V usage is TRBV12-3 or TRBV12-4 and J usage is TRBJ2-1; 9 nucleotides line up with TRBD1. The CDR3 has 15 residues. The junction had 10 bases not matched to a gene; V was cut back by 5 bases and J by 8 bases. CDR3: CASSNTRQGVYEQFF. The CDR3 DNA sequence: TGTGCCAGCAGTAACACGAGACAGGGGGTCTATGAGCAGTTCTTC.

This clonotype was detected only once. A read error may produce the germline difference seen at one junction end. The V call is TRBV11-2, the J call TRBJ2-2, with 7 bases that match TRBD1. Germline V gene data show CDR1 as SGHAT and CDR2 as FQNNGV. The CDR3 spans 16 residues. The CDR3, as DNA: TGTGCCAGCAGCCTGGGACGGACAGGCTTCACCCGGGAGCTGTTTTTT. This gives the protein CASSLGRTGFTRELFF.

The chain combines TRBV5-1 with TRBJ2-3; D is unresolved. Trimming left V 4 bases short and J 0 bases short, with 15 bases between. Germline CDR1 is SGHRS and CDR2 is YFSETQ. The CDR3 is 16 residues long. Written as DNA, the CDR3 is TGCGCCAGCAGCCTCGAAGCTCGGACCAGCACAGATACGCAGTATTTT. Amino acids: CASSLEARTSTDTQYF. Looking up the rest from reference TRBV5-1 and TRBJ2-3 gives the full variable domain: KAGVTQTPRYLIKTRGQQVTLSCSPISGHRSVSWYQQTPGQGLQFLFEYFSETQRNKGNFPGRFSGRQFSNSRSEMNVSTLELGDSALYLCASSLEARTSTDTQYFGPGTRLTVL.

V and J are TRBV19 and TRBJ1-1; D is ambiguous. The CDR3 runs 14 residues. Germline V CDR1 and CDR2: LNHDA, SQIVND (reference sequence). V was trimmed by 6 bases and J by 0 bases, leaving 11 bases between them. CDR3 nucleotide sequence: TGTGCCAGTAGCATTAGCACGGTGAACACTGAAGCTTTCTTT. Amino acids: CASSISTVNTEAFF.

This clonotype was seen at least ten times. The CDR3 here is CASSYSIEGGSPLHF. CDR3 nucleotide sequence: TGTGCCAGCAGTTACTCGATCGAGGGGGGCTCACCCCTCCACTTT. V is TRBV6-5 and J is TRBJ1-6, with D possibly matching TRBD1 (6 bases). This CDR3 spans 15 amino acids. CDR1 and CDR2 (germline): MNHEY, SVGAGI. The V gene lost 0 bases and the J gene lost 10 bases, with 13 bases spanning the gap.

A single count supports this clonotype. Germline is not matched at one junction end, which may reflect a read error. V gene TRBV28 combines with J gene TRBJ2-3, with 8 positions matching TRBD2. This CDR3 comprises 15 residues. Germline V gene sequence: CDR1 MDHEN, CDR2 SYDVKM. The CDR3 sequence is CVSSLDGRDADTHYF. The CDR3 DNA sequence: TGTGTCAGCAGTTTAGACGGGAGGGACGCAGATACGCACTATTTT.

This clonotype was counted a few times. The chain carries TRBV6-6 and TRBJ2-1, with 9 bases that match TRBD1. Germline values: CDR1 MNHNY, CDR2 SVGAGI (reference sequence). CDR3 length: 15 amino acids. Trimming removed 5 bases from V and 7 bases from J; junction bases left unmatched: 9. The CDR3 region has the DNA TGTGCCAGCAGTGGGGGACAGGGAAGGATGAATGAGCAGTTCTTC. It specifies CASSGGQGRMNEQFF.

A note on this clonotype: Sequence at one end of the junction differs from germline and may be a read error. The chain recombines TRBV11-2 with TRBJ2-2; the D is unclear. CDR1 is SGHAT and CDR2 is FQNNGV in the germline V gene. This CDR3 comprises 15 residues. CDR3 amino acids: CTSSLSMVNTGELFF. In DNA form, the CDR3 reads TGTACCAGTAGCTTAAGTATGGTGAACACCGGGGAGCTGTTTTTT.

This chain's CDR3 is CSGFLSNTGELFF. CDR3 nucleotides: TGCAGTGGATTCCTATCGAACACCGGGGAGCTGTTTTTT. This sequence joins TRBV29-1 and TRBJ2-2; D unresolved. CDR3 size: 13 residues. Germline loops: CDR1 SQVTM, CDR2 ANQGSEA.

Concerning this clonotype itself: Relative to the germline gene, one junction end is altered; a read error may explain this. V gene TRBV4-1 combines with J gene TRBJ1-3, with no clear D. This CDR3 contains 17 residues. Germline CDR1 MGHRA, CDR2 YSYEKL. The CDR3 reads CVSSQPSFGSSGNTIYF. CDR3 bases: TGCGTCAGCAGCCAACCATCGTTCGGGAGCTCTGGAAACACCATATATTTT.

Turning to this clonotype: At one end, the junction sequence differs from germline, possibly due to a read error. The gene calls are TRBV20-1 and TRBJ2-5; D possibly corresponds to TRBD2 (6 bases). Looked up from germline, CDR1 is DFQATT and CDR2 is SNEGSKA (reference sequence). There are 13 residues in the CDR3. The CDR3 here is CRPGRRAGETQYF. As DNA, the CDR3 is TGTCGACCAGGCAGGAGGGCTGGGGAGACCCAGTACTTC.

The table lists this clonotype with many counts. A read error may account for a junction end that differs from germline. The chain carries TRBV13 and TRBJ2-1; D might be TRBD2 (6 bases). Germline V gene lookup returns CDR1 PRHDT and CDR2 FYEKMQ (reference sequence). CDR3 length: 15 residues. CDR3 in amino acids: CASSLGGNSDNEQFF. CDR3 DNA sequence: TGTGCCAGCAGCTTGGGAGGTAACTCCGACAATGAGCAGTTCTTC.

The chain uses TRBV20-1 and TRBJ1-1, with D uncertain. CDR3 size: 13 residues. CDR1 and CDR2 (germline): DFQATT, SNEGSKA (reference sequence). V was pared by 2 bases and J by 6 bases, with 13 bases between. The CDR3 DNA is TGCAGTGCTAGAATGCGACTCACCTCTGAAGCTTTCTTT. Amino acids: CSARMRLTSEAFF.

Worth noting for this clonotype: The junction departs from germline at one end; a sequencing error may be responsible. The chain uses TRBV28 and TRBJ2-7, with D possibly matching TRBD1 (6 bases). The length of the CDR3 is 14 residues. Germline CDR1 MDHEN, CDR2 SYDVKM. The CDR3 DNA reads TGTGCCAACAGTTTGGGGGACACAGTCTACGAGCAGTACTTC. Protein: CANSLGDTVYEQYF. Full variable domain (rest looked up from reference TRBV28 and TRBJ2-7): DVKVTQSSRYLVKRTGEKVFLECVQDMDHENMFWYRQDPGLGLRLIYFSYDVKMKEKGDIPEGYSVSREKKERFSLILESASTNQTSMYLCANSLGDTVYEQYFGPGTRLTVT.

This clonotype was seen at least ten times. V usage is TRBV12-3 or TRBV12-4 and J usage is TRBJ1-2; 7 bases are shared with TRBD1. The CDR3 is 12 residues long. V gave up 5 bases and J gave up 4 bases; unmatched junction bases: 1. The CDR3 coding sequence is TGTGCCAGCAGTCGGGACAGCTATGGCTACACCTTC. It specifies CASSRDSYGYTF.

For this clonotype: The junction differs from germline at one of its ends, possibly a read error. The chain uses TRBV12-3 or TRBV12-4 and TRBJ2-1, with D possibly called TRBD1 or TRBD2 (6 bases each). The CDR3 has 14 residues. Here the CDR3 reads CTSSSKGGYNEQFF. CDR3 DNA sequence: TGTACCAGCAGTTCAAAGGGGGGTTACAATGAGCAGTTCTTC.

This clonotype has only one observation. One end of the junction varies from germline; a read error may be responsible. The V call is TRBV11-1, the J call TRBJ2-5; D may be TRBD1 or TRBD2 (5 bases each). Germline CDR1 SGHAT, CDR2 FQDESV (reference sequence). The CDR3 has 13 residues. CDR3: CVSSSRLGETQCF. The CDR3 DNA is TGTGTCAGCAGCTCACGGTTGGGGGAGACCCAGTGCTTC.